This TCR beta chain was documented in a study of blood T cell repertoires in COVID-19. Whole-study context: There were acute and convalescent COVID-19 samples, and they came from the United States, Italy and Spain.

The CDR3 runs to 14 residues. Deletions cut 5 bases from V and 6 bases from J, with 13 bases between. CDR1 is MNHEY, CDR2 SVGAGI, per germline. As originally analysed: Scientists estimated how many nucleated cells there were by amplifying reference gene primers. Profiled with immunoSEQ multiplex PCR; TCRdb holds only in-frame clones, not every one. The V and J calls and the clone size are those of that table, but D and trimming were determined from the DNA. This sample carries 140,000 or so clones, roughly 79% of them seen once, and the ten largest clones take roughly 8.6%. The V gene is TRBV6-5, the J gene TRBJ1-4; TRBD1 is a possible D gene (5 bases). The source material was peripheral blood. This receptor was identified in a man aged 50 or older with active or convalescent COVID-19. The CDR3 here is CASSTLSGDEKLFF. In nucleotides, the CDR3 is TGTGCCAGCAGTACCCTCTCGGGGGATGAAAAACTGTTTTTT.